This TCR beta chain was sequenced in a study of T cells in Graves' hyperthyroidism and ophthalmopathy. Findings of the study overall: A median roughly 6.6 months before onset, the model predicted ophthalmopathy.

It was RNA transcripts that yielded the amplified TCR beta CDR3 regions. HTBI primers were used for first-round RT-PCR of the TCR CDR3. TCRdb reanalysed the multiplex PCR reads using MiXCR and keeps one entry per CDR3 protein. Here the sample spans around 440,000 distinct CDR3 sequences, about a sixth being singletons. Trimming left V 5 bases short and J 0 bases short, with 8 bases between. The CDR3 has 14 amino acids. When ophthalmopathy did not progress within 18 months, Graves' hyperthyroidism was considered stable. This clonotype was found many times. Its antigen is unknown. This chain connects TRBV12-3 or TRBV12-4 to TRBJ1-5, with D tentatively TRBD1 (5 bases). The origin of this receptor is a woman between 18 and 29 years old with Graves' hyperthyroidism. Sequences were obtained from blood. CDR3 DNA: TGTGCCAGCAGTAGCAGGGATAGCAATCAGCCCCAGCATTTT. The encoded protein is CASSSRDSNQPQHF.